These 29 T cell receptor beta chains were all obtained from the same sample, sequenced in a study of T cell responses to AZD1222 COVID-19 vaccine. Some clones are missing from TCRdb's copy, which holds only in-frame ones; the method was immunoSEQ multiplex PCR. This table has about 120,000 clones, 70% to 90% appearing once. Sequencing used peripheral blood, obtained 28 days after the second AZD1222 dose. These receptors were obtained from an adult who received the AZD1222 COVID-19 vaccine.

The V gene is TRBV15, the J gene TRBJ2-7; D remains ambiguous. This CDR3 spans 14 amino acids. V was shortened by 1 base and J by 3 bases, with 10 bases between the two germline ends. CDR1 LNHNV and CDR2 YYDKDF come from the germline V gene (reference sequence). CDR3 coding DNA: TGTGCCACCAGCAGAGGTCGATGGGGCTACGAGCAGTACTTC. Its protein is CATSRGRWGYEQYF.

The V gene is TRBV11-2, the J gene TRBJ2-5; 15 bases align to TRBD2. The CDR3 length is 17 residues. V shed 3 bases and J 1 base; nucleotides not matched to a gene: 3. The V gene's germline CDR1 is SGHAT and CDR2 FQNNGV. The CDR3 DNA is TGTGCCAGCAGCTTCGGGACTAGCGGGGGGCCCCAAGAGACCCAGTACTTC. It translates to CASSFGTSGGPQETQYF.

This chain connects TRBV4-2 to TRBJ1-2, with a weak D call TRBD1 (5 bases). In germline, CDR1 is LGHNA, CDR2 YNFKEQ. V was cut by 1 base and J by 4 bases, with 19 bases left in between. The CDR3 length is 17 residues. The CDR3, as DNA: TGTGCCAGCAGCCAAGGGGCAGGGATCGTGTTCGGCTATGGCTACACCTTC. Its translation: CASSQGAGIVFGYGYTF.

The V and J genes are TRBV5-5 and TRBJ1-5; tentatively, D is TRBD1 (5 bases). This CDR3 spans 14 amino acids. Germline V CDR1 and CDR2: SGHKS, YYEKEE (reference sequence). V was trimmed by 4 bases and J by 2 bases, leaving 10 bases between them. DNA for the CDR3: TGTGCCAGCAGCCTCGACAGTGGCAATCAGCCCCAGCATTTT. Its protein is CASSLDSGNQPQHF.

The rearrangement joins TRBV11-2 to TRBJ2-4; no clear D. The CDR3 is made up of 13 amino acids. Trimming took 2 bases from V and 4 from J, leaving 6 bases between them. Germline V gene data show CDR1 as SGHAT and CDR2 as FQNNGV. As DNA, the CDR3 is TGTGCCAGCAGCTTATTCCGGAAAAACATTCAGTACTTC. It is translated as CASSLFRKNIQYF.

V usage is TRBV11-3 and J usage is TRBJ2-7; TRBD2 might be the D (5 bases). Germline V gene data show CDR1 as SGHNT and CDR2 as YENEEA. The CDR3 runs 13 residues. Trimming took 1 base from V and 3 from J, leaving 7 bases between them. The CDR3 loop reads CASSLGLLYEQYF. The CDR3 DNA reads TGTGCCAGCAGCTTAGGACTACTCTACGAGCAGTACTTC.

This clone was seen a handful of times. As DNA, the CDR3 is TGCAGCGTGGACGAGACCGGGGAGCTGTTTTTT. Amino acid sequence: CSVDETGELFF. The chain joins TRBV29-1 to TRBJ2-2; no clear D gene. Germline-derived CDR1 and CDR2 are SQVTM and ANQGSEA. V was pared by 6 bases and J by 5 bases, with 7 bases between. This CDR3 contains 11 residues.

This sequence joins TRBV6-5 and TRBJ1-6; D gene ambiguous. CDR1 and CDR2 (germline): MNHEY, SVGAGI. The CDR3 covers 15 residues. The V end was cut by 9 bases, the J end by 7 bases, with 19 bases between. The DNA of the CDR3 is TGTGCCAGTAGAACAGACCCAAAGGAAAATTCACCCCTCCACTTT. It encodes CASRTDPKENSPLHF.

This chain connects TRBV9 to TRBJ2-3, with unresolved D. The CDR3 is 15 residues long. Germline V gives CDR1 SGDLS, CDR2 YYNGEE. V gave up 3 bases and J gave up 2 bases, with 13 bases separating them. CDR3 region: CASSEADLITDTQYF. In DNA form, the CDR3 reads TGTGCCAGCAGCGAGGCGGACCTCATCACAGATACGCAGTATTTT.

This clone was picked up one time. This sequence joins TRBV7-2 and TRBJ1-1; the D is unclear. Germline V gives CDR1 SGHTA, CDR2 FQGNSA. Trimming removed 4 bases from V and 2 bases from J, with 14 bases in between. The CDR3 loop spans 15 amino acids. Written as DNA, the CDR3 is TGTGCCAGCAGCTCACCCCCGACACATAACACTGAAGCTTTCTTT. It specifies CASSSPPTHNTEAFF.

A few counts support this clone. The chain couples TRBV14 to TRBJ1-2, with D hard to call. In germline, CDR1 is SGHDN, CDR2 FVKESK. The ends were cut back, 1 base at V and 3 bases at J, with 6 bases in the middle. This CDR3 comprises 13 residues. CDR3 DNA: TGTGCCAGCAGCCAAGCTGTGTACTATGGCTACACCTTC. Its translation: CASSQAVYYGYTF.

The V and J genes are TRBV5-1 and TRBJ2-5, with no clear D. This CDR3 comprises 14 residues. CDR1 SGHRS and CDR2 YFSETQ come from the germline V gene. V lost 1 base and J lost 1, with 8 bases in between. CDR3 region: CASSLINRQETQYF. CDR3 nucleotides: TGCGCCAGCAGCTTGATAAACCGCCAAGAGACCCAGTACTTC.

CDR3 residues: CASTTGAYNSPLHF. In DNA, the CDR3 is TGTGCCAGCACCACCGGGGCTTATAATTCACCCCTCCACTTT. J is TRBJ1-6 and V is TRBV11-2; tentatively, D is TRBD1 (5 bases). The CDR3 runs 14 residues. Trimming removed 7 bases at V and 4 bases at J, with 11 bases between. Germline loops: CDR1 SGHAT, CDR2 FQNNGV.

V is TRBV7-2 and J is TRBJ2-1, with 9 bases matching TRBD2. The germline V gene encodes CDR1 SGHTA and CDR2 FQGNSA. The CDR3 extends over 15 amino acids. With 1 base clipped from V and 12 bases from J, the junction kept 10 bases outside the gene matches. The CDR3 nucleotides are TGTGCCAGCAGCTTAGAAGGGACTAGCCCCTGGGGGCAGTTCTTC. It specifies CASSLEGTSPWGQFF. Filled out from reference TRBV7-2 and TRBJ2-1, the complete variable domain reads GAGVSQSPSNKVTEKGKDVELRCDPISGHTALYWYRQSLGQGLEFLIYFQGNSAPDKSGLPSDRFSAERTGGSVSTLTIQRTQQEDSAVYLCASSLEGTSPWGQFFGPGTRLTVL.

This chain uses TRBV7-9 with TRBJ2-5; no definite D call. Per the germline V gene, CDR1 is SEHNR and CDR2 is FQNEAQ (reference sequence). V was shortened by 3 bases and J by 3 bases, with 8 bases between the two germline ends. This CDR3 has 13 residues. In DNA form, the CDR3 reads TGTGCCAGCAGCTTTGCCTCCGAAGAGACCCAGTACTTC. It codes for CASSFASEETQYF.

The chain couples TRBV5-1 to TRBJ1-2; D gene uncertain. V was shortened by 0 bases and J by 4 bases, with 10 bases between the two germline ends. This CDR3 comprises 14 residues. Looked up from germline, CDR1 is SGHRS and CDR2 is YFSETQ. CDR3 sequence (DNA): TGCGCCAGCAGCTTGGTGGACCCGAGCTATGGCTACACCTTC. It is translated as CASSLVDPSYGYTF. Variable domain in full (rest from reference TRBV5-1 and TRBJ1-2): KAGVTQTPRYLIKTRGQQVTLSCSPISGHRSVSWYQQTPGQGLQFLFEYFSETQRNKGNFPGRFSGRQFSNSRSEMNVSTLELGDSALYLCASSLVDPSYGYTFGSGTRLTVV.

This sequence joins TRBV5-1 and TRBJ1-2; D remains ambiguous. The germline V gene encodes CDR1 SGHRS and CDR2 YFSETQ. The CDR3 is made up of 12 amino acids. V lost 9 bases to trimming and J lost 0 bases, with 9 bases between them. CDR3 protein: CANTGANYGYTF. CDR3 bases: TGCGCCAACACTGGAGCTAACTATGGCTACACCTTC. Full variable domain (outside the CDR3, taken from reference TRBV5-1 and TRBJ1-2): KAGVTQTPRYLIKTRGQQVTLSCSPISGHRSVSWYQQTPGQGLQFLFEYFSETQRNKGNFPGRFSGRQFSNSRSEMNVSTLELGDSALYLCANTGANYGYTFGSGTRLTVV.

The chain links TRBV7-8 to TRBJ1-1; D is perhaps TRBD1 (5 bases). V was clipped by 2 bases and J by 4 bases, with 14 bases between them. Germline V CDR1 and CDR2: SGHVS, FQNEAQ. This CDR3 has 15 residues. The CDR3 DNA follows: TGTGCCAGCAGCTTATTGGGGGGTAGGCTCACTGAAGCTTTCTTT. The encoded protein is CASSLLGGRLTEAFF.

The sample holds one count of this clone. The rearrangement links TRBV15 to TRBJ1-6; no reliable D call. CDR3 length: 16 amino acids. V dropped 1 base and J dropped 8 bases, with 15 bases sitting between them. Per the germline V gene, CDR1 is LNHNV and CDR2 is YYDKDF (reference sequence). CDR3 bases: TGTGCCACCAGCAGAGGGCGGGGAACCGGGGATTCACCCCTCCACTTT. This translates into CATSRGRGTGDSPLHF. Combining the CDR3 with reference TRBV15 and TRBJ1-6 gives the whole variable domain DAMVIQNPRYQVTQFGKPVTLSCSQTLNHNVMYWYQQKSSQAPKLLFHYYDKDFNNEADTPDNFQSRRPNTSFCFLDIRSPGLGDTAMYLCATSRGRGTGDSPLHFGNGTRLTVT.

The chain carries TRBV11-3 and TRBJ2-7; 8 bases fit TRBD2. Germline assignment: CDR1 SGHNT and CDR2 YENEEA. The CDR3 is made up of 14 amino acids. Trimming at V came to 3 bases and at J to 6 bases, leaving 7 bases not matched to a gene. This chain's CDR3 is CASSFARGASEQYF. For the CDR3, the DNA is TGTGCCAGCAGCTTCGCGCGGGGGGCCTCCGAGCAGTACTTC.

V is TRBV5-4 and J is TRBJ1-2, with D perhaps matching TRBD1 (5 bases). Looked up from germline, CDR1 is SGHNT and CDR2 is YYREEE (reference sequence). This CDR3 is 14 amino acids long. The V end lost 4 bases, the J end lost 1 base, and 11 bases lay between the germline ends. The CDR3 DNA follows: TGTGCCAGCAGCCCGGCGGGGGATAACTATGGCTACACCTTC. It translates to CASSPAGDNYGYTF.

CDR3 bases: TGCGCCAGCAGCTTGGACAAGACTAATGAAAAACTGTTTTTT. Translated, it gives CASSLDKTNEKLFF. The chain has TRBV5-1 and TRBJ1-4; D remains ambiguous. Germline V CDR1 and CDR2: SGHRS, YFSETQ. The CDR3 extends over 14 amino acids. Trimming left V 0 bases short and J 2 bases short, with 5 bases between. The variable domain in full, completed from reference TRBV5-1 and TRBJ1-4, reads KAGVTQTPRYLIKTRGQQVTLSCSPISGHRSVSWYQQTPGQGLQFLFEYFSETQRNKGNFPGRFSGRQFSNSRSEMNVSTLELGDSALYLCASSLDKTNEKLFFGSGTQLSVL.

The chain's CDR3 is CASSQVGGRADTQYF. The DNA of the CDR3 is TGTGCCAGCAGCCAAGTAGGTGGAAGGGCAGATACGCAGTATTTT. The chain employs TRBV3-1 (or the pseudogene TRBV3-2) and TRBJ2-3; D is undetermined. CDR1 is LGHDT, CDR2 YNNKEL, per germline (reference sequence). V dropped 1 base and J dropped 4 bases, with 12 bases sitting between them. The CDR3 sequence is 15 residues long.

This chain joins TRBV13 and TRBJ1-1, with unresolved D. Per germline, CDR1 PRHDT and CDR2 FYEKMQ (reference sequence). The CDR3 covers 11 residues. Trimming left V 1 base short and J 6 bases short, with 3 bases between. The CDR3 region is CASSLASEAFF. The CDR3 DNA follows: TGTGCCAGCAGCTTAGCCTCTGAAGCTTTCTTT. The variable domain in full, with the rest retrieved from reference TRBV13 and TRBJ1-1, is AAGVIQSPRHLIKEKRETATLKCYPIPRHDTVYWYQQGPGQDPQFLISFYEKMQSDKGSIPDRFSAQQFSDYHSELNMSSLELGDSALYFCASSLASEAFFGQGTRLTVV.

In its sample, this clone was seen a few times. This chain uses TRBV7-9 with TRBJ1-1; D gene ambiguous. In germline, CDR1 is SEHNR, CDR2 FQNEAQ (reference sequence). This CDR3 comprises 14 residues. Trimming removed 1 base at V and 1 base at J, with 7 bases between. In DNA, the CDR3 is TGTGCCAGCAGCTTAGGTTTGGAGAACACTGAAGCTTTCTTT. Its protein product is CASSLGLENTEAFF.

The chain uses TRBV7-9 and TRBJ2-7, with D possibly matching TRBD1 (5 bases). There are 13 residues in the CDR3. Germline CDR1 is SEHNR and CDR2 is FQNEAQ (reference sequence). Trimming removed 5 bases at V and 4 bases at J, with 12 bases between. CDR3 in DNA: TGTGCCAGCAGCCCACCCGCAGGGTACGAGCAGTACTTC. Translation gives CASSPPAGYEQYF.

The chain links TRBV7-8 to TRBJ2-1; D gene uncertain. There are 13 residues in the CDR3. The germline gives CDR1 SGHVS, CDR2 FQNEAQ. V was clipped by 0 bases and J by 6 bases, with 6 bases between them. Written as DNA, the CDR3 is TGTGCCAGCAGCTTAGCGTCTCTCAATGAGCAGTTCTTC. It yields the protein CASSLASLNEQFF. Complete variable domain (other parts from reference TRBV7-8 and TRBJ2-1): GAGVSQSPRYKVAKRGQDVALRCDPISGHVSLFWYQQALGQGPEFLTYFQNEAQLDKSGLPSDRFFAERPEGSVSTLKIQRTQQEDSAVYLCASSLASLNEQFFGPGTRLTVL.

CDR3 DNA sequence: TGTGCCAGCTCCGACTGGGGGGGCGACGACAATGAGCAGTTCTTC. It specifies CASSDWGGDDNEQFF. The chain joins TRBV25-1 to TRBJ2-1, with D perhaps matching TRBD2 (7 bases). Germline V gene lookup returns CDR1 MGHDK and CDR2 SYGVNS. This CDR3 contains 15 residues. The V end lost 8 bases, the J end lost 5 bases, and 19 bases lay between the germline ends.

The V gene is TRBV7-2, the J gene TRBJ1-3; D is undetermined. Germline V CDR1 and CDR2: SGHTA, FQGNSA. V shed 1 base and J shed 0 bases, with 7 bases lying between them. The CDR3 contains 15 residues. The DNA for the CDR3 is TGTGCCAGCAGCTTAGGCCCAGCCTCTGGAAACACCATATATTTT. Its protein is CASSLGPASGNTIYF.